This TCR beta chain was identified in a study of blood T cells in healthy people across ages. General observations from the study: Unknown donor CMV status possibly confounded expanded clonotype changes. Diversity of TCR beta per million T cells declined in a roughly linear way with age.

The CDR3 is 12 amino acids. Germline V gene lookup returns CDR1 MDHEN and CDR2 SYDVKM. V was pared by 3 bases and J by 6 bases, with 8 bases between. The donors, healthy Caucasians from Russia, were aged about 6 to 90. Details on this clonotype: The antigen is undetermined.

Primed by a sample-barcoded 5' primer and a J-beta primer mix, a second PCR proceeded for about 6 to 12 cycles. In TCRdb, the 5' RACE reads were re-called with MiXCR into one record per CDR3 protein. The sample has 1.5 million to 2 million distinct CDR3 sequences; about 39% are singletons. Sequencing used blood. The gene calls are TRBV28 and TRBJ1-1, with D possibly being TRBD1 (5 bases). This clonotype originated in a human donor in good health. This CDR3 is CASSFGTSEAFF. CDR3 DNA sequence: TGTGCCAGCAGTTTCGGGACTTCTGAAGCTTTCTTT.